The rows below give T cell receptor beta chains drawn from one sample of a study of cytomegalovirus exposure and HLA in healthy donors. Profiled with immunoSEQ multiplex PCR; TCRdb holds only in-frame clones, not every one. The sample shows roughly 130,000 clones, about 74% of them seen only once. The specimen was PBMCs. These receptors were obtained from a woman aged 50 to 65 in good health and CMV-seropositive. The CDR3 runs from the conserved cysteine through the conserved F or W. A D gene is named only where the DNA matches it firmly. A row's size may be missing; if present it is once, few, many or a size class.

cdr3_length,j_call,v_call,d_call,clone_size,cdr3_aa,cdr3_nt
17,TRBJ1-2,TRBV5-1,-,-,CASSPLAPGFANYGYTF,TGCGCCAGCAGCCCTCTAGCTCCGGGGTTCGCTAACTATGGCTACACCTTC
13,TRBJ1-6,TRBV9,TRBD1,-,CASSVGGQSPLHF,TGTGCCAGCAGCGTCGGGGGACAGTCACCCCTCCACTTT
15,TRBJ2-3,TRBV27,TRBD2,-,CASSGRVGLQDTQYF,TGTGCCAGCAGTGGGCGGGTGGGACTACAAGATACGCAGTATTTT
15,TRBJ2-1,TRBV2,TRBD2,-,CASSEVWRGDNEQFF,TGTGCCAGCAGTGAAGTGTGGCGGGGGGACAATGAGCAGTTCTTC
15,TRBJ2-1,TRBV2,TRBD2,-,CASSVGRGGVNEQFF,TGTGCCAGCAGTGTCGGGCGGGGGGGCGTTAATGAGCAGTTCTTC
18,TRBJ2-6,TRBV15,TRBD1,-,CATSTGTGSNSGANVLTF,TGTGCCACCAGCACCGGGACAGGATCTAACTCTGGGGCCAACGTCCTGACTTTC
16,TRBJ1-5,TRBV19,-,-,CASSRTGVGSNQPQHF,TGTGCCAGTAGTAGGACGGGGGTCGGGAGCAATCAGCCCCAGCATTTT
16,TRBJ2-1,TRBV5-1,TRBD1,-,CASSLTLGQTGDEQFF,TGCGCCAGCAGCCTAACCCTGGGACAGACTGGAGATGAGCAGTTCTTC
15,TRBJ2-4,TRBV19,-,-,CASRTVGGGKNIQYF,TGTGCCAGTAGAACCGTAGGGGGAGGGAAAAACATTCAGTACTTC
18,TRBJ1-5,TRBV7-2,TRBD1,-,CASSLLGDRGWSNQPQHF,TGTGCCAGCAGCTTGCTTGGGGACAGGGGTTGGAGCAATCAGCCCCAGCATTTT
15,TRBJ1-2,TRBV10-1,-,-,CASSELGEANYGYTF,TGCGCCAGCAGTGAACTTGGGGAGGCTAACTATGGCTACACCTTC
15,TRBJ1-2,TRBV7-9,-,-,CASSALDTANYGYTF,TGTGCCAGCAGCGCCTTGGACACGGCCAACTATGGCTACACCTTC
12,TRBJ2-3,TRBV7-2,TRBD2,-,CASSQDGTRQYF,TGTGCCAGCAGCCAAGACGGGACTAGGCAGTATTTT
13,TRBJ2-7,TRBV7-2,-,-,CASSPHPGYEQYF,TGTGCCAGCAGCCCACATCCAGGCTACGAGCAGTACTTC
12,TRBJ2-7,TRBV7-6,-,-,CVSSLIGSEQYF,TGTGTCAGCAGCTTAATTGGGAGCGAGCAGTACTTC
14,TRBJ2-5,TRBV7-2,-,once,CASSLAWVEETQYF,TGTGCCAGCAGCTTAGCGTGGGTGGAGGAGACCCAGTACTTC
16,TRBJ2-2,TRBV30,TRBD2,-,CAWGLAGGPFVGELFF,TGTGCCTGGGGCCTAGCGGGGGGGCCGTTTGTCGGGGAGCTGTTTTTT
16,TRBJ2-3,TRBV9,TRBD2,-,CASSVGGGQTTDTQYF,TGTGCCAGCAGCGTAGGGGGGGGTCAGACCACAGATACGCAGTATTTT
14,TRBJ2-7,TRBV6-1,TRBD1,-,CASLPDRPLQEQYF,TGTGCCAGCCTTCCGGACAGGCCCCTCCAAGAGCAGTACTTC
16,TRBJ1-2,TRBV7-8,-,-,CASSLASAQGKVGYTF,TGTGCCAGCAGCTTAGCCTCAGCCCAGGGGAAGGTTGGCTACACCTTC
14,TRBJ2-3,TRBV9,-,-,CASSVAQVADTQYF,TGTGCCAGCAGCGTAGCACAGGTAGCAGATACGCAGTATTTT
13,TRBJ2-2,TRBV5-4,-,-,CASSLDSTGELFF,TGTGCCAGCAGCTTGGACAGTACCGGGGAGCTGTTTTTT
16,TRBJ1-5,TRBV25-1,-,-,CASSGGKGSGNQPQHF,TGTGCCAGCAGTGGAGGGAAGGGCTCGGGTAATCAGCCCCAGCATTTT
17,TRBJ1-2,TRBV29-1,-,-,CSVPHQEAGLANYGYTF,TGCAGCGTTCCCCACCAGGAGGCCGGTCTGGCTAACTATGGCTACACCTTC
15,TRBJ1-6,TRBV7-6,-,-,CASSQQGSQNSPLHF,TGTGCCAGCAGCCAGCAGGGGTCCCAGAATTCACCCCTCCACTTT
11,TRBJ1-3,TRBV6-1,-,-,CASSQRNTIYF,TGTGCCAGCAGTCAGCGGAACACCATATATTTT
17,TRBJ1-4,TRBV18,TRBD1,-,CASSPRGQASASVALFF,TGTGCCAGCTCACCTCGGGGACAGGCCTCCGCGTCGGTTGCACTGTTTTTT
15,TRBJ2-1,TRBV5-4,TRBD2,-,CASSLELAVAVEQFF,TGTGCCAGCAGCTTGGAGCTAGCGGTCGCGGTGGAGCAGTTCTTC
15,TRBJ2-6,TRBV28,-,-,CASSPTNSGANVLTF,TGTGCCAGCAGTCCAACTAACTCTGGGGCCAACGTCCTGACTTTC
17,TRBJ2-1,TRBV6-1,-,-,CASSEAPGGASYNEQFF,TGTGCCAGCAGTGAAGCCCCTGGGGGGGCCTCCTACAATGAGCAGTTCTTC
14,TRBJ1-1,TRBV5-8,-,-,CASSWRSGNTEAFF,TGTGCCAGCAGTTGGCGCTCAGGGAACACTGAAGCTTTCTTT
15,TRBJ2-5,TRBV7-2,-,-,CASSLDGVGAETQYF,TGTGCCAGCAGCTTAGATGGAGTAGGGGCGGAGACCCAGTACTTC
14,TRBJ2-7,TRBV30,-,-,CAWSPGTAGSDQYF,TGTGCCTGGAGTCCCGGGACAGCGGGCTCCGACCAGTACTTC
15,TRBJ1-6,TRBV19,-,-,CATRLRQINNSPLHF,TGTGCCACCAGGCTACGACAGATTAATAATTCACCCCTCCACTTT
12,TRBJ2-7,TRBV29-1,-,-,CSAGTPYYEQYF,TGCAGCGCCGGGACTCCCTACTACGAGCAGTACTTC
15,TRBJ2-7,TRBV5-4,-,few,CASSLRASGAYEQYF,TGTGCCAGCAGCTTGAGGGCCTCAGGGGCCTACGAGCAGTACTTC
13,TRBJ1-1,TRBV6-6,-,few,CASSGKRNTEAFF,TGTGCCAGCAGTGGTAAGAGGAACACTGAAGCTTTCTTT
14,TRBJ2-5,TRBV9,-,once,CASSGGRRGETQYF,TGTGCCAGCAGCGGGGGAAGAAGGGGAGAGACCCAGTACTTC
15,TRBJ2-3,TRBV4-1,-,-,CASSQGSAGPDTQYF,TGCGCCAGCAGCCAAGGGTCCGCAGGGCCAGATACGCAGTATTTT
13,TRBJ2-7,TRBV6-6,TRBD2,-,CAVREGGSYEQYF,TGTGCCGTACGGGAGGGGGGATCCTACGAGCAGTACTTC
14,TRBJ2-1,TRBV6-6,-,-,CASSYESLYNEQFF,TGTGCCAGCAGTTACGAAAGCCTCTACAATGAGCAGTTCTTC
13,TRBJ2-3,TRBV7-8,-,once,CASSSPLVDTQYF,TGTGCCAGCAGCTCTCCCCTAGTAGATACGCAGTATTTT
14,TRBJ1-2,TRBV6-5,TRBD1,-,CASSRTHRGYGYTF,TGTGCCAGCAGTCGGACACACAGGGGATACGGCTACACCTTC
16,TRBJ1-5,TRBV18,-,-,CASSPPSGGSNQPQHF,TGTGCCAGCTCACCACCAAGTGGAGGGAGCAATCAGCCCCAGCATTTT
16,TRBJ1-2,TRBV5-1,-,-,CASSWYTGNPNYGYTF,TGCGCCAGCAGCTGGTACACAGGGAACCCTAACTATGGCTACACCTTC
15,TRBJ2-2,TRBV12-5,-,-,CASGFGGYEAGELFF,TGTGCTAGTGGTTTTGGGGGGTATGAGGCCGGGGAGCTGTTTTTT
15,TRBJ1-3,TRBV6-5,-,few,CASSYSRHSGNTIYF,TGTGCCAGCAGTTACTCCAGGCACTCTGGAAACACCATATATTTT
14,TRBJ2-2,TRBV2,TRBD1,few,CASSGTGRTGELFF,TGTGCCAGCAGTGGGACAGGGCGCACCGGGGAGCTGTTTTTT
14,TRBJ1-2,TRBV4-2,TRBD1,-,CASSVGQGLDGYTF,TGTGCCAGCAGCGTAGGACAGGGGTTGGATGGCTACACCTTC
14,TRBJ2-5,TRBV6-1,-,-,CASSEGPSRETQYF,TGTGCCAGCAGTGAAGGCCCGAGCCGAGAGACCCAGTACTTC
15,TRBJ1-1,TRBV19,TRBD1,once,CASSNTGTGVTKAFF,TGTGCCAGTAGTAACACCGGGACAGGGGTTACCAAGGCTTTCTTT
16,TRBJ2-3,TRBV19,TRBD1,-,CASSSNGRGHPDTQYF,TGTGCCAGTAGTAGTAATGGCAGGGGGCACCCAGATACGCAGTATTTT